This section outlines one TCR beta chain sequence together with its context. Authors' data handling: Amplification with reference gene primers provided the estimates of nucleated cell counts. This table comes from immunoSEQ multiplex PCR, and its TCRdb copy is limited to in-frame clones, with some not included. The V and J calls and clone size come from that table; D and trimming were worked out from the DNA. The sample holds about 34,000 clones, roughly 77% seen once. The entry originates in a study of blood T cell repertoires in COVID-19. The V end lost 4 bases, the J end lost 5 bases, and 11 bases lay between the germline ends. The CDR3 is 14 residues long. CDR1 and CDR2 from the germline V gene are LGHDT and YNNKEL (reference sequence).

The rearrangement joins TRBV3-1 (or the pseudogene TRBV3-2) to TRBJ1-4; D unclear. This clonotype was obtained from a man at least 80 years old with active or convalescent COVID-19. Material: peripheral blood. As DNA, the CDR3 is TGTGCCAGCAGCCCCGCCAGGCTCAATGAAAAACTGTTTTTT. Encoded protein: CASSPARLNEKLFF.